These T cell receptor beta chains were read from a single sample in a study of vaccination and CD4 T cells after COVID-19. Their target antigens are unknown. Each CDR3 protein gets one entry after TCRdb re-called the PCR reads with MiXCR. Here the sample spans over 20,000 distinct CDR3 sequences, about 50% being singletons. Sequences were obtained from CD4+ T cells from blood, cultured in vitro. These receptors originate from a human donor who had recovered from COVID-19. Each CDR3 is given with its conserved first and last residue. The D gene is left open where the match is weak. Some rows have no size entry. The others give once, few or many, or a class for an expanded clone.

>NA|TRBV20-1|TRBJ1-1|NA
TGCAGTGCTAGAGTCGGGGACACTGAAGCTTTCTTT
CSARVGDTEAFF
>NA|TRBV18|TRBJ1-3|NA
TGTGCCAGCTCACCCTCGCCGTCCTCTGGAAACACCATATATTTT
CASSPSPSSGNTIYF
>NA|TRBV10-3|TRBJ1-1|NA
TGTGCCATCAGTGAGTCGGGGGGAACGGGCACTGAAGCTTTCTTT
CAISESGGTGTEAFF
>NA|TRBV7-9|TRBJ1-3|TRBD1
TGTGCCAGCAGCCCGGCACCAGGGGGCTTGGGTGGAAACACCATATATTTT
CASSPAPGGLGGNTIYF
>NA|TRBV29-1|TRBJ2-7|NA
TGCAGCGTTGGGGAGGGGACAAAGAGGGAGCAGTACTTC
CSVGEGTKREQYF
>few|TRBV10-1|TRBJ2-7|NA
TGCGCCAGCAGTGGGGACACCGACTCCTACGAGCAGTACTTC
CASSGDTDSYEQYF
>NA|TRBV11-3|TRBJ1-6|NA
TGTGCCAGCAGCTGGCCCCGGGAGAAAGCCCTCCACTTT
CASSWPREKALHF
>once|TRBV19|TRBJ2-1|NA
TGTGCCAGTAGTTCGCGGGAATTTGGCTACAATGAGCAGTTCTTC
CASSSREFGYNEQFF
>few|TRBV6-1|TRBJ1-5|NA
TGTGCCAGCAGTGCAGGCGGGCAGGGACGTGGCAATCAGCCCCAGCATTTT
CASSAGGQGRGNQPQHF
>NA|TRBV7-2|TRBJ2-1|TRBD2
TGTGCCAGCAGCTTAAGCGGGACTAGCGGGAGGGATCATGAGCAGTTCTTC
CASSLSGTSGRDHEQFF
>once|TRBV10-1|TRBJ2-1|TRBD1
TGCGCCAGCAGTGAGGGCACAGGGGCCTACAATGAGCAGTTCTTC
CASSEGTGAYNEQFF
>NA|TRBV27|TRBJ2-2|NA
TGTGCCAGCAGTCCCCGCGGCTCCGGGGAGCTGTTTTTT
CASSPRGSGELFF
>NA|TRBV7-8|TRBJ1-1|NA
TGTGCCAGCGGTTCACAATCCACGGGCTCTGAAGCTTTCTTT
CASGSQSTGSEAFF
>NA|TRBV7-9|TRBJ2-1|TRBD1
TGTGCCAGCAGCTTACTCAGGGGGCAGAACAATGAGCAGTTCTTC
CASSLLRGQNNEQFF
>NA|TRBV5-6|TRBJ1-2|NA
TGTGCCAGCAGCCCTCGGACGGGAGGAGGCTACACCTTC
CASSPRTGGGYTF
>once|TRBV6-1|TRBJ2-4|TRBD2
TGTGCCAGCTCCGGACTAGCAAACATTCAGTACTTC
CASSGLANIQYF
>NA|TRBV9|TRBJ1-2|NA
TGTGCCAGCAGCGTACAAGGGGGTAGCATCGACTATGGCTACACCTTC
CASSVQGGSIDYGYTF
>NA|TRBV6-1|TRBJ2-7|NA
TGTGCCAGCAGTGAAAGTAGCGCGGGCTCCTACGAGCAGTACTTC
CASSESSAGSYEQYF
>NA|TRBV29-1|TRBJ2-3|TRBD1
TGCAGCGCCCGGACAGGGGGCGCAGATACGCAGTATTTT
CSARTGGADTQYF
>NA|TRBV6-5|TRBJ2-3|TRBD2
TGTGCCAGCAGTTACGGCGCGGGAGTTGGGGGCACAGATACGCAGTATTTT
CASSYGAGVGGTDTQYF
>few|TRBV20-1|TRBJ2-5|NA
TGCAGTGCTAGAGGGGGGGATTCAACTGGGACAATGGGGACCCAGTACTTC
CSARGGDSTGTMGTQYF
>NA|TRBV29-1|TRBJ1-2|TRBD1
TGCAGCGTTGATCGGACAGGGGGATCCGGCTACACCTTC
CSVDRTGGSGYTF
>few|TRBV20-1|TRBJ1-2|NA
TGCAGTGCTAGAGATAAAGGGTATGGCTACACCTTC
CSARDKGYGYTF
>few|TRBV20-1|TRBJ2-1|TRBD1
TGCAGTGCCATGAACCGGGACAGGGTTTTCGATGAGCAGTTCTTC
CSAMNRDRVFDEQFF
>few|TRBV2|TRBJ2-7|NA
TGTGCCAGCAGTTTGGTTACCTACGAGCAGTACTTC
CASSLVTYEQYF
>NA|TRBV20-1|TRBJ2-5|NA
TGCAGTGCTACGGATAAACAGAAGCAAGAGACCCAGTACTTC
CSATDKQKQETQYF
>NA|TRBV25-1|TRBJ2-3|NA
TGTGCCAGCAGTGAACCGAACACAGATACGCAGTATTTT
CASSEPNTDTQYF
>NA|TRBV6-5|TRBJ1-1|NA
TGTGCCAGCAGTTACTCGACCGGCCTTCACACTGAAGCTTTCTTT
CASSYSTGLHTEAFF
>NA|TRBV27|TRBJ1-6|TRBD1
TGTGCCAGCAGTTCTGCCTCCGGGACAGTATGGGATTCACCCCTCCACTTT
CASSSASGTVWDSPLHF
>few|TRBV27|TRBJ1-5|NA
TGTGCCAGCAGTTTAGCCTCCGTAGGGCCCCAGCATTTT
CASSLASVGPQHF
>NA|TRBV2|TRBJ1-5|NA
TGTGCCAGCAGTGTACGACTTCCTATAGGGAGCAATCAGCCCCAGCATTTT
CASSVRLPIGSNQPQHF
>few|TRBV20-1|TRBJ2-1|NA
TGCAGTGCTAGTGAACAGGGTCGAAGGAATGAGCAGTTCTTC
CSASEQGRRNEQFF
>few|TRBV20-1|TRBJ1-1|NA
TGCAGTGCTAGAGTCTTCGGGAAGGTCTCTGAAGCTTTCTTT
CSARVFGKVSEAFF
>few|TRBV7-2|TRBJ2-2|TRBD1
TGTGCCAGCACCCGGGACAGGTCGAACACCGGGGAGCTGTTTTTT
CASTRDRSNTGELFF
>once|TRBV12-3/TRBV12-4|TRBJ2-3|TRBD2
TGTGCCAGCAGAACCGGGACTAGCGGGAGGGCAAGAGATACGCAGTATTTT
CASRTGTSGRARDTQYF
>once|TRBV19|TRBJ2-1|TRBD2
TGTGCCAGTAGTATCACGGGAGGGGGCTACAATGAGCAGTTCTTC
CASSITGGGYNEQFF